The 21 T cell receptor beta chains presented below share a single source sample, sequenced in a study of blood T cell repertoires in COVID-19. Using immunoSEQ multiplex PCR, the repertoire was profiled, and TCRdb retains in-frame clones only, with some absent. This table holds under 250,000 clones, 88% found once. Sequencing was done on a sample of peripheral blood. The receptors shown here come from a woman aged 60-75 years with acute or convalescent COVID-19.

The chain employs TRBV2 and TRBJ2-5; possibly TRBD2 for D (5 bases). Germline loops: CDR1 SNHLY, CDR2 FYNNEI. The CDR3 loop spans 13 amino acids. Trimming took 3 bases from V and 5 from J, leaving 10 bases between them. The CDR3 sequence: CASSDGISETQYF. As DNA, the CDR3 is TGTGCCAGCAGTGACGGGATATCGGAGACCCAGTACTTC.

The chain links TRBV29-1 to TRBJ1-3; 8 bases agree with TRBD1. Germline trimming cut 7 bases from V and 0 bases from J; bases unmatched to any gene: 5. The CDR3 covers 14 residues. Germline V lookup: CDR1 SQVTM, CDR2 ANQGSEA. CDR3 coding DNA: TGCAGCGGGAGGACAGGGAGCTCTGGAAACACCATATATTTT. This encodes CSGRTGSSGNTIYF.

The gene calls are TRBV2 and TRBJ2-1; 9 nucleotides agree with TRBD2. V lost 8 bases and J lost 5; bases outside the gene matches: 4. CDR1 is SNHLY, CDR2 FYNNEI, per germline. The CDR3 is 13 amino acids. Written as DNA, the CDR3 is TGTGCCAGCTTCTCTAGCGGGGACAATGAGCAGTTCTTC. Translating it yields CASFSSGDNEQFF.

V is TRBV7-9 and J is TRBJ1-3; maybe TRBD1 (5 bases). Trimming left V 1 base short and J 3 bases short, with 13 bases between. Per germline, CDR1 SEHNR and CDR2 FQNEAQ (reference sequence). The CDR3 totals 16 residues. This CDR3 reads CASSLVGGKGGNTIYF. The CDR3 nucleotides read TGTGCCAGCAGCTTAGTGGGGGGAAAAGGTGGAAACACCATATATTTT.

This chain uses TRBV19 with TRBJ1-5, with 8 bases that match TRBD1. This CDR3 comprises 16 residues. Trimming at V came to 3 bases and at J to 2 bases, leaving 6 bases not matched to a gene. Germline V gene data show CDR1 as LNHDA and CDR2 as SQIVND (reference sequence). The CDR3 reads CASSISGGAGNQPQHF. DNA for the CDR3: TGTGCCAGTAGTATTTCAGGGGGCGCCGGCAATCAGCCCCAGCATTTT.

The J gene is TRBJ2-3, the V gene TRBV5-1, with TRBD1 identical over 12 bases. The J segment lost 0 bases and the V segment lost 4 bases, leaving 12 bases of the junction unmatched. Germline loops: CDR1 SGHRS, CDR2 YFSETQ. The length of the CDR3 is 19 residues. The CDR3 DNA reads TGCGCCAGCAGCCGTACTCCCGGGACAGGGGGCCTTAGCACAGATACGCAGTATTTT. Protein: CASSRTPGTGGLSTDTQYF.

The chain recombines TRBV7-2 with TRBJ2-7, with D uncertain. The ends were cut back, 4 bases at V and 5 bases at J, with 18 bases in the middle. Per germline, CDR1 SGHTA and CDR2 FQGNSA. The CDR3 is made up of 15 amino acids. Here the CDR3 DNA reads TGTGCCAGCAGCTCGTCCCGCCTAGGCGTCGACGAGCAGTACTTC. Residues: CASSSSRLGVDEQYF.

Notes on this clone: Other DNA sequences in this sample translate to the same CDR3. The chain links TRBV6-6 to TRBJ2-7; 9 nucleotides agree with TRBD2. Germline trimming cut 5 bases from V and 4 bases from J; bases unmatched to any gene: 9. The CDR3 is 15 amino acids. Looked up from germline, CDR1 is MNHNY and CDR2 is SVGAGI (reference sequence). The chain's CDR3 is CASSNPSGTPYEQYF. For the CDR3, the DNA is TGTGCCAGCAGTAACCCTAGCGGGACCCCTTACGAGCAGTACTTC.

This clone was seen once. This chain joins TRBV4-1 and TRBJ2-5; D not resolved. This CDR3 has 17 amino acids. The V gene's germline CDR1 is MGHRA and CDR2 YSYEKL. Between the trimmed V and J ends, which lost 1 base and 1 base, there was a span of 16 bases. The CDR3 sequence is CASSQVRQRQGQETQYF. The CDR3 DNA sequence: TGCGCCAGCAGCCAAGTCCGCCAGCGTCAAGGCCAAGAGACCCAGTACTTC.

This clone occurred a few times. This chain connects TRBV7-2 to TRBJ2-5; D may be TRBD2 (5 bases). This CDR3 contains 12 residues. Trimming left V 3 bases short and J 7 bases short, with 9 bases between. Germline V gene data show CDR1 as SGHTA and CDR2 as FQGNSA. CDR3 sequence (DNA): TGTGCCAGCAGCTTCGAGGGTGTGACCCAGTACTTC. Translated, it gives CASSFEGVTQYF.

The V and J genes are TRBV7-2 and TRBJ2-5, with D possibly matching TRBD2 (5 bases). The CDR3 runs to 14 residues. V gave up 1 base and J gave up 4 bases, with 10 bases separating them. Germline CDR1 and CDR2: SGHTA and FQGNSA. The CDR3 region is CASSLGSAGETQYF. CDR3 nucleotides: TGTGCCAGCAGCTTAGGGTCCGCGGGAGAGACCCAGTACTTC. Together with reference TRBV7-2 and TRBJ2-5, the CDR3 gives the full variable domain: GAGVSQSPSNKVTEKGKDVELRCDPISGHTALYWYRQSLGQGLEFLIYFQGNSAPDKSGLPSDRFSAERTGGSVSTLTIQRTQQEDSAVYLCASSLGSAGETQYFGPGTRLLVL.

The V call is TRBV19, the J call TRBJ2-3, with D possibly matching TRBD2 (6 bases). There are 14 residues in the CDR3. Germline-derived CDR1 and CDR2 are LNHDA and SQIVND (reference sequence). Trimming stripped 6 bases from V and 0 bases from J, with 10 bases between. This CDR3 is CASSPSASTDTQYF. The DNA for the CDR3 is TGTGCCAGTAGCCCTAGCGCTAGCACAGATACGCAGTATTTT.

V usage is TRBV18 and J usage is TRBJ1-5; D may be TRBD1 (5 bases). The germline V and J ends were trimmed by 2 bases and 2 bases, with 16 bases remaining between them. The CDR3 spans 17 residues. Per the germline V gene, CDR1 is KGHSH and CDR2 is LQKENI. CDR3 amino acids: CASSPGWQGNGNQPQHF. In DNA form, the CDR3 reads TGTGCCAGCTCACCAGGTTGGCAGGGTAACGGCAATCAGCCCCAGCATTTT.

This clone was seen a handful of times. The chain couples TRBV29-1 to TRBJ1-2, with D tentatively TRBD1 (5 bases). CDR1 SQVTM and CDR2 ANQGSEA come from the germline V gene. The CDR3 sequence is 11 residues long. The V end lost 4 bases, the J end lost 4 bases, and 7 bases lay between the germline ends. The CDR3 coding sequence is TGCAGCGTTGCGCAGGGCTATGGCTACACCTTC. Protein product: CSVAQGYGYTF.

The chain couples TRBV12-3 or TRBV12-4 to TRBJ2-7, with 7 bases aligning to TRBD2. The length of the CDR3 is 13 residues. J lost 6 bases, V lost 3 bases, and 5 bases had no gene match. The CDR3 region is CASSLSGGGEQYF. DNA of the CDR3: TGTGCCAGCAGTTTGAGTGGGGGGGGCGAGCAGTACTTC.

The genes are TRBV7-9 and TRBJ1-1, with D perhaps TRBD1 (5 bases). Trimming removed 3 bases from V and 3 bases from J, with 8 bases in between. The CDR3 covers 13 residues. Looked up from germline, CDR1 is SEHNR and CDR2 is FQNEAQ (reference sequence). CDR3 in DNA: TGTGCCAGCAGCTTCCCAGGGCACACTGAAGCTTTCTTT. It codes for CASSFPGHTEAFF.

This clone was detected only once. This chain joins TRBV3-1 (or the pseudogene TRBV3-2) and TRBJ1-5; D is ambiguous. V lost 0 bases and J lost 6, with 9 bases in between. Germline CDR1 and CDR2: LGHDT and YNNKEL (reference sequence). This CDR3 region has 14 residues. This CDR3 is CASSQDLTAQPQHF. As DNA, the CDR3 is TGTGCCAGCAGCCAAGATCTCACAGCTCAGCCCCAGCATTTT.

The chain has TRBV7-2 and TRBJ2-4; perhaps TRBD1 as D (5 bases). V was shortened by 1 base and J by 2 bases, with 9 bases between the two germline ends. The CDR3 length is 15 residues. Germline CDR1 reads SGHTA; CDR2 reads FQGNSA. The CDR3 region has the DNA TGTGCCAGCAGCTTAGGGGGCGCTTCCAAAAACATTCAGTACTTC. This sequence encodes CASSLGGASKNIQYF.

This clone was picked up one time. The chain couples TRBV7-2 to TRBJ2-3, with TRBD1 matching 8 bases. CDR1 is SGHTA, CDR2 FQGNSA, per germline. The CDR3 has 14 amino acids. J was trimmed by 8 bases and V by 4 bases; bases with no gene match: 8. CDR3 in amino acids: CASSSGWTGSTQYF. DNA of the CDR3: TGTGCCAGCAGCTCAGGGTGGACAGGGAGTACGCAGTATTTT.

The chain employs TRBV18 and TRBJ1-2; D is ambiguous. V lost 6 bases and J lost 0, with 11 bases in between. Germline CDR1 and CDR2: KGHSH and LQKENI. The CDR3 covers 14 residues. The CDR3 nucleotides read TGTGCCAGCTCCTCGGCAGGCCCTAACTATGGCTACACCTTC. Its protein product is CASSSAGPNYGYTF.

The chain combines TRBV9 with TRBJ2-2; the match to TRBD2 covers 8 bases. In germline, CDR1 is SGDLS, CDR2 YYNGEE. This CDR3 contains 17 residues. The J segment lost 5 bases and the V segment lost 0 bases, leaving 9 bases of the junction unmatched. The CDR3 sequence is CASSVAFVGRGTGELFF. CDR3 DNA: TGTGCCAGCAGCGTAGCTTTCGTCGGGAGGGGTACCGGGGAGCTGTTTTTT.